Presented here are 15 T cell receptor beta chains from one specimen sequenced in a study of blood T cells in healthy people across ages. Then a second PCR, running about 7 to 11 cycles, was carried out with a sample-barcoded 5' primer and a J-beta primer mix. TCRdb ran MiXCR on the 5' RACE reads and lists one entry per CDR3 protein. Here the sample spans over a million distinct CDR3 sequences, around 43% being singletons. Sequencing was carried out using blood. The receptor source for this set is a woman between 55 and 75 years old in good health.

V is TRBV3-1 and J is TRBJ2-7; TRBD1 agrees at 7 bases. Germline V gene data show CDR1 as LGHDT and CDR2 as YNNKEL (reference sequence). This CDR3 contains 15 residues. Trimming removed 1 base from V and 2 bases from J; junction bases left unmatched: 5. The CDR3: CASSQGPGTAYEQYF. The CDR3 coding sequence is TGTGCCAGCAGCCAAGGCCCGGGGACAGCCTACGAGCAGTACTTC.

This clonotype was observed a single time. The chain recombines TRBV29-1 with TRBJ2-3; TRBD1 agrees at 7 bases. The germline V gene has CDR1 SQVTM and CDR2 ANQGSEA. The CDR3 is 14 residues long. The V gene end was trimmed by 4 bases and the J gene end by 0 bases; junction bases not matched to a gene: 4. CDR3 sequence reads: CSVGGQTSTDTQYF. The CDR3, as DNA: TGCAGCGTTGGGGGACAGACTAGCACAGATACGCAGTATTTT.

This sequence joins TRBV9 and TRBJ2-7, with TRBD2 matching over 8 bases. Trimming at V came to 0 bases and at J to 5 bases, leaving 1 base not matched to a gene. This CDR3 has 13 residues. Germline V gives CDR1 SGDLS, CDR2 YYNGEE. The CDR3 DNA reads as TGTGCCAGCAGCGTAGAGCGGGAGAACGAGCAGTACTTC. As protein: CASSVERENEQYF.

V is TRBV9 and J is TRBJ2-3, with TRBD1 identical over 9 bases. The germline V gene encodes CDR1 SGDLS and CDR2 YYNGEE. The CDR3 has 16 residues. V lost 0 bases, J lost 2 bases, and 4 bases stayed unmatched. Here the CDR3 reads CASSVEGTGITDTQYF. CDR3 nucleotides: TGTGCCAGCAGCGTAGAGGGGACAGGGATCACAGATACGCAGTATTTT.

This sequence joins TRBV4-2 and TRBJ2-3, with D possibly being TRBD1 or TRBD2 (7 bases each). The V gene lost 0 bases and the J gene lost 1 base, with 17 bases spanning the gap. Germline V gene data show CDR1 as LGHNA and CDR2 as YNFKEQ. This CDR3 spans 18 amino acids. The CDR3 here is CASSQDYLGGTGTDTQYF. The CDR3 coding sequence is TGTGCCAGCAGCCAAGATTATTTGGGGGGGACAGGCACAGATACGCAGTATTTT.

V and J are TRBV6-4 and TRBJ1-3; 7 bases align to TRBD1. The germline gives CDR1 MRHNA, CDR2 SNTAGT. J lost 8 bases, V lost 6 bases, and 16 bases had no gene match. The CDR3 totals 16 residues. The chain's CDR3 is CASRQDRAHYADTIYF. CDR3 nucleotides: TGTGCCAGCAGACAAGACAGGGCGCACTACGCGGACACCATATATTTT.

This clonotype was counted only a few times. The J gene is TRBJ2-3, the V gene TRBV28; 8 positions agree with TRBD1. V was clipped by 7 bases and J by 4 bases; unmatched bases: 10. The germline V gene encodes CDR1 MDHEN and CDR2 SYDVKM. The CDR3 covers 15 residues. In nucleotides, the CDR3 is TGTGCCAGCATTTCCGGACAGGGTGGTTCAGATACGCAGTATTTT. This encodes CASISGQGGSDTQYF.

This clonotype has only a few counts. The J gene is TRBJ2-3, the V gene TRBV7-9; D unresolved. This CDR3 spans 15 amino acids. CDR1 and CDR2 (germline): SEHNR, FQNEAQ (reference sequence). V lost 1 base and J 2 bases, leaving 10 bases between the germline ends. The CDR3 DNA sequence: TGTGCCAGCAGCTTAGTAAACACACACACAGATACGCAGTATTTT. It is translated as CASSLVNTHTDTQYF.

This clonotype was picked up one time. The V and J genes are TRBV2 and TRBJ2-3; D is ambiguous. Trimming pared 1 base from V and 3 bases from J, leaving 5 bases between. Germline V gene sequence: CDR1 SNHLY, CDR2 FYNNEI. The length of the CDR3 is 13 residues. The CDR3: CASSEDQTDTQYF. The CDR3 region has the DNA TGTGCCAGCAGTGAAGACCAGACAGATACGCAGTATTTT. The full variable domain, rest sourced from reference TRBV2 and TRBJ2-3, is EPEVTQTPSHQVTQMGQEVILRCVPISNHLYFYWYRQILGQKVEFLVSFYNNEISEKSEIFDDQFSVERPDGSNFTLKIRSTKLEDSAMYFCASSEDQTDTQYFGPGTRLTVL.

The chain has TRBV3-1 and TRBJ2-1, with TRBD2 matching 9 bases. The CDR3 sequence is 14 residues long. The germline gives CDR1 LGHDT, CDR2 YNNKEL (reference sequence). V was pared by 7 bases and J by 4 bases, with 5 bases of the junction left unmatched. CDR3 sequence (DNA): TGTGCCAGCACAGGGACTAGCCGGTACAATGAGCAGTTCTTC. Amino acid sequence: CASTGTSRYNEQFF.

V gene TRBV24-1 combines with J gene TRBJ2-3, with TRBD1 matching 9 bases. V gave up 9 bases and J gave up 1 base; unmatched junction bases: 4. This CDR3 comprises 14 residues. Germline-derived CDR1 and CDR2 are KGHDR and SFDVKD. For the CDR3, the DNA is TGTGCCACCGGAGACAGGGGGGGCACAGATACGCAGTATTTT. Its protein product is CATGDRGGTDTQYF.

The sample holds a few counts of this clonotype. The V and J genes are TRBV20-1 and TRBJ2-6; 7 bases are a match to TRBD1. The CDR3 length is 14 residues. The J segment lost 4 bases and the V segment lost 3 bases, leaving 3 bases of the junction unmatched. The V gene's germline CDR1 is DFQATT and CDR2 SNEGSKA (reference sequence). CDR3 coding DNA: TGCAGTGCTAGGACAGGGTCAGGGGCCAACGTCCTGACTTTC. Translating it yields CSARTGSGANVLTF.

About this clonotype itself: Relative to the germline gene, one junction end is altered; a read error may explain this. The chain joins TRBV27 to TRBJ2-3, with D perhaps matching TRBD1 or TRBD2 (5 bases each). The CDR3 consists of 15 residues. Germline CDR1 is MNHEY and CDR2 is SMNVEV (reference sequence). In nucleotides, the CDR3 is TGTGCCAGCACCCCCGGGGTAGGGGCCCCAGATGCGCAGTATTTT. Its translation: CASTPGVGAPDAQYF.

The chain is built from TRBV20-1 and TRBJ2-3; 9 nucleotides match TRBD2. Losses at the gene ends were 2 bases for V and 7 bases for J; bases not matched to a gene: 13. The CDR3 spans 16 residues. Germline V gives CDR1 DFQATT, CDR2 SNEGSKA (reference sequence). CDR3 protein: CSARPPGLALRYTQYF. In nucleotides, the CDR3 is TGCAGTGCTAGACCGCCGGGACTAGCCCTGCGCTATACGCAGTATTTT.

This chain links TRBV15 with TRBJ1-1; D is ambiguous. Trimming left V 0 bases short and J 4 bases short, with 9 bases between. CDR1 LNHNV and CDR2 YYDKDF come from the germline V gene (reference sequence). CDR3 length: 14 amino acids. CDR3 DNA: TGTGCCACCAGCAGAGATGTTGGTTTCACTGAAGCTTTCTTT. Amino acid sequence: CATSRDVGFTEAFF.